This is a list of T cell receptor beta chains from one sample in a study of blood T cell repertoires in COVID-19. Profiling relied on immunoSEQ multiplex PCR, and the TCRdb table lists in-frame clones only, not all of them. The sample has approximately 210,000 clones, over 75% seen once. Source material: peripheral blood. All receptors derive from a man between 35 and 55 years old with active or convalescent COVID-19. Each CDR3 is given without its conserved first and last residue.

j_call v_call cdr3_length cdr3_aa
TRBJ2-1 TRBV4-1 14 ASSQGLAGAYNEQF
TRBJ2-4 TRBV6-2/TRBV6-3 15 ASSPRGRLGQKNIQY
TRBJ2-3 TRBV6-1 16 ASSASPQYRGKEDTQY
TRBJ2-1 TRBV11-2 12 ASSLQLAGNEQF
TRBJ2-7 TRBV10-1 14 ASRVPSGAVPYEQY
TRBJ2-3 TRBV13 15 ASSLYDRPGGPDTQY
TRBJ2-7 TRBV28 11 ASIGTGWYEQY
TRBJ1-5 TRBV6-5 13 ASRPRTGGGQPQH
TRBJ2-1 TRBV9 14 ASNNAATASEYEQF
TRBJ2-1 TRBV6-1 12 ASSDETGGNEQF
TRBJ2-7 TRBV9 11 ASSVGGGPEQY
TRBJ2-2 TRBV6-5 13 ASSPLAGGTGELF
TRBJ2-7 TRBV27 14 ASSTTGGGLTYEQY
TRBJ1-1 TRBV6-5 11 ASSRDRGRAAF
TRBJ2-6 TRBV6-4 15 ASSDLPTSSGANVLT
TRBJ2-7 TRBV4-1 14 ASSHVLGQGPNEQY
TRBJ1-1 TRBV4-1 12 ASSQIGVPPEAF
TRBJ2-5 TRBV10-3 11 AISEGGVETQY
TRBJ1-2 TRBV5-6 14 ASSLAGGDLWNGYT
TRBJ1-1 TRBV6-5 13 ASSPDRGANTEAF
TRBJ2-2 TRBV30 13 AWSVQTLNTGELF
TRBJ2-7 TRBV7-8 10 ASSLGSFEQY
TRBJ2-1 TRBV10-3 13 AISTGTVRPNEQF
TRBJ1-6 TRBV5-1 13 ASSWREASGSPLH
TRBJ1-1 TRBV6-1 10 ASSERETEAF
TRBJ2-1 TRBV7-9 13 ASSLETGGLNEQF
TRBJ1-1 TRBV7-9 11 ASSPGLNTEAF
TRBJ1-3 TRBV27 13 ASSLSTGSGNTIY
TRBJ2-5 TRBV28 12 ASSSRRAPITQY
TRBJ2-1 TRBV2 18 ASSDPGLAGSEFSYNEQF
TRBJ2-2 TRBV7-8 14 ASSPPRTAYTGELF
TRBJ2-7 TRBV19 13 ASSIVADTSYEQY
TRBJ2-3 TRBV11-2 13 ASSPGTGSTDTQY
TRBJ1-4 TRBV4-1 12 ASSSRDRGEKLF
TRBJ2-1 TRBV4-2 15 ASSQEGAGALYNEQF